This T cell receptor (beta chain) was captured in a study of blood T cell repertoires in COVID-19. Across the study: Sites across the United States, Italy and Spain contributed samples from acute and convalescent COVID-19. Sources were T cells, B-cell-depleted T cells, or PBMCs; the material itself was cDNA or gDNA.

V lost 5 bases to trimming and J lost 2 bases; unmatched junction nucleotides: 4. The CDR3 is made up of 15 amino acids. Germline CDR1 MNHEY, CDR2 SVGAGI. As handled by the study authors: By means of reference gene primer amplification, nucleated cell counts were estimated. TCRdb keeps only in-frame clones here, not all; method: immunoSEQ multiplex PCR. V, J and clone size were drawn from that table, and D and trimming were deduced from the DNA. This table has over 100,000 clones, 81% appearing once. The TCR was taken from a woman in her fifties or sixties with active or convalescent COVID-19. Sequenced: peripheral blood. The chain carries TRBV6-5 and TRBJ2-5, with 11 bases lining up with TRBD2. CDR3 bases: TGTGCCAGCAGTATAGCGGGGGGGATTCAAGAGACCCAGTACTTC. Encoded protein: CASSIAGGIQETQYF.